Listed here are 3 T cell receptor beta chains from one sample, sequenced in a study of T cell responses to AZD1222 COVID-19 vaccine. Only in-frame clones appear in the TCRdb table, and some are missing; sequencing was by immunoSEQ multiplex PCR. Of under 150,000 clones listed, almost 95% were seen once; the top ten hold 3% to 4%. Material: peripheral blood, obtained 28 days after the second AZD1222 dose. These receptors all come from an adult who received the AZD1222 COVID-19 vaccine.

The chain uses TRBV28 and TRBJ2-3; D not resolved. The CDR3 loop spans 14 amino acids. Germline CDR1 and CDR2: MDHEN and SYDVKM. The V end lost 5 bases, the J end lost 3 bases, and 12 bases lay between the germline ends. The CDR3 loop reads CASSPPPGTDTQYF. DNA for the CDR3: TGTGCCAGCAGTCCGCCGCCCGGGACAGATACGCAGTATTTT.

This sequence joins TRBV5-1 and TRBJ1-2; 9 bases agree with TRBD1. CDR3 length: 16 amino acids. Germline CDR1 SGHRS, CDR2 YFSETQ. The V and J ends lost 2 bases and 1 base, in that order; junction bases with no gene match: 6. CDR3 protein: CASSFRQGVDNYGYTF. In DNA form, the CDR3 reads TGCGCCAGCAGCTTTCGACAGGGGGTCGATAACTATGGCTACACCTTC.

The J gene is TRBJ2-7, the V gene TRBV29-1, with D possibly TRBD2 on 6 matching bases. This CDR3 has 12 amino acids. CDR1 and CDR2 (germline): SQVTM, ANQGSEA. V lost 4 bases to trimming and J lost 6 bases, with 13 bases between them. The CDR3 protein is CSVVGAGGEQYF. CDR3 DNA sequence: TGCAGCGTTGTAGGTGCCGGGGGCGAGCAGTACTTC.